Each of the 18 T cell receptor beta chains below was sequenced from the same sample in a study of CD8 T cells in Susac syndrome. An input of about 0.5 to 1 ug of RNA was subjected to reverse transcription using random hexamers. From the immunoSEQ multiplex PCR reads, TCRdb called clonotypes with MiXCR, one entry per CDR3 protein. Found here are around 45,000 distinct CDR3 sequences, almost 95% of them singletons; the top ten hold around 0.38%. The sequenced sample was CD8+ T cells from PBMCs. Source of these receptors: a human donor in good health.

This sequence joins TRBV7-9 and TRBJ1-1; 7 bases are shared with TRBD1. Unmatched junction bases numbered 12, after V lost 5 bases and J lost 6 bases. The CDR3 totals 15 residues. Looked up from germline, CDR1 is SEHNR and CDR2 is FQNEAQ (reference sequence). CDR3 sequence reads: CASSGRQGVWSEAFF. In DNA form, the CDR3 reads TGTGCCAGCAGCGGGAGACAGGGTGTATGGTCTGAAGCTTTCTTT. Looking up the rest from reference TRBV7-9 and TRBJ1-1 gives the full variable domain: DTGVSQNPRHKITKRGQNVTFRCDPISEHNRLYWYRQTLGQGPEFLTYFQNEAQLEKSRLLSDRFSAERPKGSFSTLEIQRTEQGDSAMYLCASSGRQGVWSEAFFGQGTRLTVV.

This clonotype was seen only once. The DNA for the CDR3 is TGTGCCAGCAGCCCTGGGGTTTCGTCGATGGAAAAACTGTTTTTT. It encodes CASSPGVSSMEKLFF. The rearrangement links TRBV3-1 to TRBJ1-4; no firm D call. Trimming pared 4 bases from V and 8 bases from J, leaving 17 bases between. The length of the CDR3 is 15 residues. Germline CDR1 LGHDT, CDR2 YNNKEL (reference sequence).

V is TRBV6-5 and J is TRBJ1-2; the match to TRBD1 covers 11 bases. The V and J ends lost 6 bases and 6 bases, in that order; junction bases with no gene match: 6. The CDR3 is 14 residues long. Germline V gene data show CDR1 as MNHEY and CDR2 as SVGAGI. The CDR3 here is CASSADRGRDGYTF. In nucleotides, the CDR3 is TGTGCCAGCAGCGCGGACAGGGGGCGCGATGGCTACACCTTC.

The genes are TRBV19 and TRBJ2-1; possibly TRBD1 or TRBD2 for D (5 bases each). CDR1 and CDR2 (germline): LNHDA, SQIVND (reference sequence). This CDR3 has 15 amino acids. V lost 1 base and J lost 10, with 17 bases in between. CDR3 in DNA: TGTGCCAGTAGTATAGTGGGACGAACCTTCTCCGAGCAGTTCTTC. Translated: CASSIVGRTFSEQFF.

This chain uses TRBV6-2 or TRBV6-3 with TRBJ2-3, with D unclear. Germline loops: CDR1 MNHEY, CDR2 SVGEGT. The V gene lost 10 bases and the J gene lost 3 bases, with 20 bases spanning the gap. The length of the CDR3 is 15 residues. CDR3 sequence: CATLNPQYATDTQYF. Written as DNA, the CDR3 is TGTGCCACTCTTAACCCCCAGTACGCGACAGATACGCAGTATTTT.

The chain joins TRBV10-2 to TRBJ2-5, with D unclear. This CDR3 region has 14 residues. In germline, CDR1 is WSHSY, CDR2 SAAADI. With 3 bases removed from V and 5 bases from J, the gap between germline ends came to 13 bases. As DNA, the CDR3 is TGCGCCAGCAGTGATCTAGGGTCATTTGAGACCCAGTACTTC. Amino acids: CASSDLGSFETQYF.

The CDR3 DNA follows: TGTGCCAGCAGCTTAGTGACTACACTGGGGGATACGCAGTATTTT. It is translated as CASSLVTTLGDTQYF. The chain is built from TRBV7-4 and TRBJ2-3; tentative D call: TRBD2 (5 bases). Germline V gene lookup returns CDR1 SGHVT and CDR2 SQSDAQ. The CDR3 extends over 15 amino acids. V lost 1 base and J lost 6, with 14 bases in between.

The CDR3 coding sequence is TGTGCCAGTAGTGAATCACCCGGGGATGACTACAATGAGCAGTTCTTC. It encodes CASSESPGDDYNEQFF. The gene calls are TRBV19 and TRBJ2-1, with D perhaps matching TRBD2 (5 bases). The CDR3 is made up of 16 amino acids. Germline CDR1 and CDR2: LNHDA and SQIVND (reference sequence). With 5 bases removed from V and 3 bases from J, the gap between germline ends came to 17 bases. Looking up the rest from reference TRBV19 and TRBJ2-1 gives the full variable domain: DGGITQSPKYLFRKEGQNVTLSCEQNLNHDAMYWYRQDPGQGLRLIYYSQIVNDFQKGDIAEGYSVSREKKESFPLTVTSAQKNPTAFYLCASSESPGDDYNEQFFGPGTRLTVL.

This rearrangement joins TRBV6-2 or TRBV6-3 to TRBJ2-1, with D maybe TRBD2 (5 bases). From germline, CDR1 is MNHEY and CDR2 SVGEGT. V dropped 2 bases and J dropped 8 bases, with 10 bases sitting between them. The CDR3 extends over 13 amino acids. The CDR3: CASSYGERYEQFF. CDR3 bases: TGTGCCAGCAGTTACGGGGAGAGGTATGAGCAGTTCTTC.

This clonotype was recorded only once. The genes are TRBV11-2 and TRBJ2-1; D is perhaps TRBD1 (5 bases). The CDR3 has 15 amino acids. V was cut by 5 bases and J by 4 bases, with 15 bases left in between. The germline V gene encodes CDR1 SGHAT and CDR2 FQNNGV. The DNA of the CDR3 is TGTGCCAGCAGCCCGACAGCAGCATCATACAATGAGCAGTTCTTC. It yields the protein CASSPTAASYNEQFF.

The CDR3 region is CASRAGTGFRMNTEAFF. CDR3 coding DNA: TGTGCCAGCAGGGCCGGGACAGGGTTTCGCATGAACACTGAAGCTTTCTTT. The V call is TRBV12-3 or TRBV12-4, the J call TRBJ1-1; 9 bases fit TRBD1. The CDR3 totals 17 residues. With V trimmed by 6 bases and J by 0 bases, 11 bases remained unmatched.

In DNA form, the CDR3 reads TGTGCCAGCAGTGAATGGCTCTCCTACGAAGAGACCCAGTACTTC. It codes for CASSEWLSYEETQYF. The chain employs TRBV2 and TRBJ2-5; D not resolved. From germline, CDR1 is SNHLY and CDR2 FYNNEI. V gave up 2 bases and J gave up 3 bases, with 13 bases separating them. CDR3 length: 15 amino acids.

This chain connects TRBV19 to TRBJ1-1; no clear D gene. The germline CDR1 and CDR2 sequences are LNHDA and SQIVND (reference sequence). The CDR3 is made up of 13 amino acids. Trimming took off 5 bases at V and 2 bases at J, with 9 bases between the two ends. CDR3 nucleotide sequence: TGTGCCAGTAGTCCCGGAGCAAACACTGAAGCTTTCTTT. It specifies CASSPGANTEAFF.

This clonotype has only one observation. The gene calls are TRBV27 and TRBJ2-1; 7 bases align to TRBD2. V lost 10 bases and J lost 6; bases outside the gene matches: 6. Germline V gives CDR1 MNHEY, CDR2 SMNVEV (reference sequence). This CDR3 region has 12 residues. CDR3 coding DNA: TGTGCCACCCGGGTAGCGGGCAATGAGCAGTTCTTC. Translating gives CATRVAGNEQFF.

The DNA of the CDR3 is TGTGCCAGCAGCTTACAAAGGGGACAGTGGGGGTCGGACACCGGGGAGCTGTTTTTT. Translating it yields CASSLQRGQWGSDTGELFF. The rearrangement links TRBV11-2 to TRBJ2-2, with 7 bases lining up with TRBD1. CDR3 length: 19 amino acids. The J segment lost 3 bases and the V segment lost 2 bases, leaving 15 bases of the junction unmatched. CDR1 and CDR2 (germline): SGHAT, FQNNGV.

This clonotype was observed a single time. This chain links TRBV9 with TRBJ2-3; 9 nucleotides match TRBD2. Trimming took 0 bases from V and 5 from J; bases not matched to a gene: 4. This CDR3 spans 15 amino acids. Germline V gene data show CDR1 as SGDLS and CDR2 as YYNGEE. The CDR3 protein is CASSVGGSGRDTQYF. The CDR3 DNA follows: TGTGCCAGCAGCGTAGGAGGTAGCGGGAGAGATACGCAGTATTTT.

The chain recombines TRBV4-3 with TRBJ2-6; D is ambiguous. CDR3 length: 16 residues. Germline V CDR1 and CDR2: LGHNA, YSLEER. Between the trimmed V and J ends, which lost 1 base and 0 bases, there was a span of 7 bases. The CDR3 DNA is TGCGCCAGCAGCCAAGCCGTTGGCTCTGGGGCCAACGTCCTGACTTTC. The encoded protein is CASSQAVGSGANVLTF.

The rearrangement uses TRBV5-4 and TRBJ1-4, with 11 bases lining up with TRBD1. The J segment lost 10 bases and the V segment lost 4 bases, leaving 9 bases of the junction unmatched. Germline V CDR1 and CDR2: SGHNT, YYREEE (reference sequence). This CDR3 is built from 15 residues. The CDR3 DNA follows: TGTGCCAGCAGCGGACAGGGGGCGTCTGTTGGAAAACTGTTTTTT. Protein product: CASSGQGASVGKLFF. The complete variable domain, with remaining parts taken from reference TRBV5-4 and TRBJ1-4, reads ETGVTQSPTHLIKTRGQQVTLRCSSQSGHNTVSWYQQALGQGPQFIFQYYREEENGRGNFPPRFSGLQFPNYSSELNVNALELDDSALYLCASSGQGASVGKLFFGSGTQLSVL.